A selection of T cell receptor beta chains follows, all from one sample in a study of cytomegalovirus exposure and HLA in healthy donors. Measured with immunoSEQ multiplex PCR; TCRdb has only the in-frame clones, and not every one. The profile shows approximately 20,000 clones, 97% of them singletons. The sequencing input was PBMCs. Receptors originate from a man younger than 40 in good health and CMV-seropositive. Each CDR3 is given without its conserved first and last residue. Each record gives: D gene, V gene, J gene, CDR3 protein. A D gene is named only where the DNA matches it firmly.

>NA|TRBV28|TRBJ1-2
ASSLQGRSYGYT
>NA|TRBV30|TRBJ2-7
AWKGPGPSYEQY
>NA|TRBV6-5|TRBJ2-2
ASRTEVGELF
>NA|TRBV4-3|TRBJ1-5
ASSQDSQGNQPQH
>NA|TRBV4-3|TRBJ2-7
ASSQASGVGYEQY
>NA|TRBV27|TRBJ2-6
ASSLLGTPVTSGANVLT
>TRBD1|TRBV4-1|TRBJ1-1
ASSQEQGKASTEAF
>TRBD1|TRBV18|TRBJ2-7
ASSPGTGPNYEQY
>NA|TRBV14|TRBJ2-1
ASSQVPTIYNEQF
>TRBD1|TRBV28|TRBJ2-7
ASSSGQGESHEQY
>NA|TRBV5-4|TRBJ1-2
ASSLGAYGYT
>TRBD2|TRBV9|TRBJ2-5
ASSVTPGLAGSRGTQY
>TRBD2|TRBV4-1|TRBJ2-7
ASSQATGTSDSYEQY
>NA|TRBV7-6|TRBJ1-4
ASSVTSTRNEKLF
>TRBD2|TRBV5-1|TRBJ2-2
ASSHTVTGGNTGELF
>NA|TRBV27|TRBJ2-5
ASSLVGRQETQY
>NA|TRBV27|TRBJ2-1
ASRSRVYNEQF
>NA|TRBV4-3|TRBJ2-1
ASSVGGNSYNEQF
>TRBD2|TRBV28|TRBJ2-1
ASSLVGGPKIEQF
>NA|TRBV5-1|TRBJ2-7
ASSSGRDSFSYEQY
>NA|TRBV11-2|TRBJ2-1
ASSSYTGTYNEQF
>NA|TRBV4-1|TRBJ2-7
ASSQDELAGSYEQY
>NA|TRBV30|TRBJ1-2
AWSQIPGALGYGYT
>TRBD2|TRBV28|TRBJ2-7
ASSGLASGRVNEQY
>NA|TRBV28|TRBJ1-5
ASSFSGPRPQH
>NA|TRBV6-6|TRBJ2-7
ASSYQGVEQY
>TRBD1|TRBV10-3|TRBJ2-3
AISGGTGGPQPSTDTQY
>TRBD1|TRBV27|TRBJ1-2
ASPTGPSYGYT
>TRBD2|TRBV28|TRBJ2-1
ASRKGTSGSSEQF
>TRBD1|TRBV9|TRBJ1-3
ASSASRDRSAGNTIY
>TRBD2|TRBV27|TRBJ2-7
ASSLRTGGEQY
>NA|TRBV11-1|TRBJ2-5
ASSPEETQY
>NA|TRBV6-5|TRBJ1-1
ASREGGIDTEAF
>NA|TRBV4-3|TRBJ2-2
ASSQDGVGAIGELF
>TRBD2|TRBV4-3|TRBJ2-1
ASSQDGGRNEQF
>TRBD2|TRBV6-5|TRBJ2-1
ASSYGLAGGDNEQF
>TRBD1|TRBV19|TRBJ1-2
ASKIGQGLGYT
>NA|TRBV28|TRBJ2-3
ASSLGAGWGTDTQY
>NA|TRBV6-5|TRBJ2-6
ATSRDSGANVLT
>TRBD2|TRBV28|TRBJ2-7
ASRYPRGGFYEQY
>TRBD2|TRBV6-5|TRBJ2-1
ASRSLAAGPNEQF
>NA|TRBV4-3|TRBJ1-1
ASSQDLGRMEAF
>NA|TRBV6-5|TRBJ2-3
ASSLGQLRGDTQY
>TRBD1|TRBV4-3|TRBJ1-3
ASSPGTEGNTIY
>NA|TRBV6-1|TRBJ1-2
ASRSSIGGNYGYT
>NA|TRBV2|TRBJ1-5
ASSVQRGSNQPQH
>TRBD1|TRBV28|TRBJ1-1
ASSLPNRGATEAF
>TRBD1|TRBV6-5|TRBJ2-7
ASSYGQGAGEQY
>TRBD2|TRBV6-5|TRBJ2-7
ASGRGGLYEQY